The source of this T cell receptor (beta chain) is a study of beta chain features in type 1 diabetes listed by TCRdb under 2018. In terms of the full investigation: Mean age, gender distribution, total cell number and subset yield did not differ between patients and healthy donors. In the study, TCRB repertoires of sorted circulating CD4+ T cell subsets from recently diagnosed type 1 diabetes patients were compared with those of matched healthy donors. Regulatory and stem cell-like memory subsets were obtained from only 8 patients and roughly eight healthy donors, while naive and central memory subsets were obtained from all 30 or so donors. A total of 107,917,701 sorted cells were examined across all samples, and a strong correlation was observed between cell number per subset and RNA yield. What the study reported, not specific to this receptor: PCR may preferentially amplify shorter templates, but because patient and control samples were amplified and corrected together, any resulting skew would affect both groups equally. A moderate but significant shortening of TCRB CDR3 length was observed in type 1 diabetes patients in all four CD4+ subsets. Naive, central memory and regulatory TCRB repertoires appeared more similar among patients than among healthy donors. Because cDNA was sequenced instead of genomic DNA, highly expressing activated cells could be over-represented, though the groups showed no difference in activation or CD3 levels. HLA sub-analyses involved small numbers of individuals, so any influence of HLA type on TCRB rearrangement remained unresolved. At VDJ recombination sites, patients with type 1 diabetes made fewer insertions and deleted more nucleotides, a pattern implying thymic rearrangement abnormalities.

Each donor gave one peripheral blood draw, averaging roughly 0.11 L, which was collected into heparinised tubes. Naive, central memory, regulatory and stem cell-like memory CD4+ T cells were sorted on a BD FACSAria II using a panel including CD45RO, CCR7, CD25, CD127, CD95 and CD27. Purity was above 95% for every sorted population. Right away, PBMCs were isolated by Lymphoprep density gradient centrifugation and were stained directly, with no culture step. Samples were stained and sorted in pairs, with one healthy donor and one patient per experiment, so that batch effects were minimized. The High Capacity cDNA Reverse Transcription Kit was used to reverse transcribe all of the isolated RNA, meaning that expressed TCRB transcripts were what got sequenced. Naive, central memory and regulatory T cell samples underwent deep immunoSEQ sequencing, averaging approximately 3.5 million total reads per sample. Sorted cells were lysed in RLT buffer, and RNA was extracted using DNase-treated RNeasy Micro or Mini kits according to cell number. To prevent cross-contamination, each cell subset was processed individually, whereas patient and healthy donor samples were processed jointly. Using the immunoSEQ multiplex PCR, TCRB sequences were amplified from cDNA into 87-bp fragments spanning the CDR3 region. Amplicons were sequenced on the Illumina HiSeq platform. The original methods were these. Synthetic template baselines were used to correct PCR bias computationally, reads within Hamming distance 2 were collapsed, and singletons that could not be merged were discarded. By aligning reads against IMGT, V, D and J genes, CDR3 length, and insertions or deletions at six rearrangement sites were assigned. Within each subset, clonotype counts were normalized to sorted cell number, after which true diversity and Gini coefficients were computed with the tcR R package. Repertoire sharing was quantified using the overlap coefficient calculated on TCRB nucleotide sequences. This is the immuneACCESS table as TCRdb keeps it, with only in-frame sequences that have V and J called. A part of the clones is gone; compared with another copy, unresolved V genes explain less than half, and the rest is unexplained. The V and J calls and clone size are taken from that table; D and trimming were inferred from the DNA. In all, the sample holds 120,000 or so clones, and roughly 17% of those were seen once. 2% to 2.5% of the sample lies in the top ten.

CDR3 length: 14 amino acids, cysteine to phenylalanine. Solely the CDR3 DNA is kept, with 42 bases framed from the first base. In the germline V gene, CDR1 corresponds to LGHNA and CDR2 to YSLEER. The trim is 0 bases for V and 3 bases for J, with a gap of 8 bases between the germline ends. This clone was seen just once. The antigen it recognizes is unknown. The sample holds no much larger clone one base away, and base qualities are not on file. The chain links TRBV4-3 with TRBJ1-2; no D segment can be confidently identified. This receptor was identified in a man aged 25-45 years with type 1 diabetes. Input material: central memory CD4+ T cells from blood. The base sequence is TGCGCCAGCAGCCAAGATGTCGGCTACTATGGCTACACCTTC. This yields the protein CASSQDVGYYGYTF.